This T cell receptor beta chain was captured in a study of tumor-infiltrating lymphocytes in primary liver carcinoma (dated by TCRdb to 2016 to 2017). General notes on the study: Surgical resection was performed in China between late 2015 and early 2016 on four or five patients with histopathologically diagnosed primary liver carcinoma. Of the five patients (three men and two women, aged 30 to 69 years), four had hepatocellular carcinoma and one had combined HCC and intrahepatic cholangiocarcinoma. The five patients had tumors staged T1-T3 N0M0, with maximum diameters ranging from roughly 4.2 to 11 cm. Samples yielded roughly 3.5 to 7.13 million productive TCRbeta reads; read depth did not differ significantly between tissue types. Across five regions of each liver tumor, along with adjacent normal tissue and blood, the study brought together TCRbeta repertoire sequencing, expression microarrays and whole-exome sequencing. A total of roughly 35 specimens from 5 patients underwent TCRbeta repertoire sequencing, comprising 25 tumor regions, 5 adjacent noncancerous liver tissues and 5 peripheral blood samples. Technical replicate repertoires showed high reproducibility, with mean shared-clone rates roughly 0.87 and correlation coefficients above 0.95.

Trimming removed 1 base from V and 7 bases from J; the gene matches leave 7 bases unexplained. Inclusive of the bounding cysteine and phenylalanine, the CDR3 is 14 residues long. Just the 42-base CDR3 DNA is kept, in frame starting at base 1. Reading the germline V gene gives CDR1 MGHRA and CDR2 YSYEKL. RNA from unsorted whole blood was extracted with TRIzol reagent, and germline DNA was obtained with the DNeasy Blood & Tissue kit. Patients had chronic HBV infection and were treatment-naive at sampling. Before surgery, four milliliters of peripheral blood were collected into K2EDTA tubes. This clonotype was counted at least ten times. Its antigen specificity is not known. No qualities accompany the bases; no much larger clone lies one base away. Here is what the overall study found, with its caveats: Consistent with antigen-driven expansion, pairs of tumor regions showed higher repertoire overlap (mean around 36%) than either tumor-adjacent pairs (about 17%) or tumor-blood pairs (approximately 15%). The top 250 clones accounted for a significantly greater share of the repertoire in tumors than in blood (p = 0.039). Only four or five patients were included in the study, and the authors note that the findings should be validated in a larger study. Because the samples were bulk and unsorted, CD4+ and CD8+ T cell repertoires could not be compared. Only the TCR beta chain was sequenced, so true repertoire diversity is likely underestimated because unpaired alpha chains were not captured.

A constant-region primer and ProtoScript II reverse transcriptase were used to reverse-transcribe TCRbeta-specific cDNA from around 480 ng total RNA. Construction of the TCRbeta libraries relied on three nested rounds of multiplex PCR, following a slightly modified ARM-PCR procedure. Multiplex TRBV1-TRBV30 forward primers and a Cbeta reverse primer were used in the first two PCR rounds, each of which was run for 9 to 11 cycles. Sample barcodes and Illumina adapters were added in a final 25-cycle PCR with Deep VentR polymerase. Before sequencing, amplicons of 200-500 bp were purified from gel using a QIAquick gel extraction kit. The TCRbeta amplicons were sequenced with 250-bp paired-end reads on an Illumina HiSeq 2500. Per the authors' processing: Reads were quality-trimmed with Trimmomatic v0.33, and paired reads were merged with FLASH v1.2.11 to recover full CDR3 sequences. V, D and J germline segments were assigned to the rearranged TCRbeta sequences using MiGEC v1.2.1b. Clonotype statistics and Shannon-Wiener diversity indices were computed with VDJtools v1.0.0. Except for diversity analysis, only each sample's 250 most abundant clonotypes were used in subsequent analyses to reduce sampling bias. Clones were called with MiXCR by TCRdb after fastp trimmed the public reads at Q25, and only in-frame beta chains were retained. Under each unique CDR3 protein, matching rows form one entry showing the most common genes and DNA. The authors' filters were not applied to this entry. Within this sample are 320,000 or so distinct CDR3 sequences, with less than 75% of them counted one time only. Roughly 9% of the sample is in the top ten clones.

The sample taken for sequencing was peripheral blood. The rearrangement combines TRBV4-1 with TRBJ2-7, with 7 bases matching TRBD1. The sequence came from a man aged 35 to 55 with primary liver carcinoma and hepatitis B virus infection. The nucleotide sequence is given as TGCGCCAGCAGCCAAGCGTCCAGGGGGTGGGAGCAGTACTTC. The resulting protein is CASSQASRGWEQYF.